These T cell receptor beta chains were read from a single sample in a study of CD8 T cells in Susac syndrome. TCRdb used MiXCR to reprocess the immunoSEQ multiplex PCR reads, holding one entry per CDR3 protein. The sample shows around 200,000 distinct CDR3 sequences, almost 96% of them seen only once. What was sequenced was CD4+ T cells from PBMCs. These receptors were collected from a human donor with Susac syndrome. Each CDR3 is given with its conserved first and last residue. The D gene is left open where the match is weak. Part of the rows lack a size; the others show once, few, many or a class for expanded clones.

clone size	D gene	J gene	V gene	CDR3 protein	CDR3 DNA
few	NA	TRBJ2-7	TRBV11-3	CASSLETTGEQYF	TGTGCCAGCAGCTTAGAGACAACCGGCGAGCAGTACTTC
NA	NA	TRBJ2-2	TRBV7-3	CASSPQPNTGELFF	TGTGCCAGCAGTCCACAACCCAACACCGGGGAGCTGTTTTTT
NA	NA	TRBJ2-1	TRBV29-1	CSVLPPGSRDYNEQFF	TGCAGCGTTCTACCCCCGGGAAGCCGGGACTACAATGAGCAGTTCTTC
NA	NA	TRBJ2-1	TRBV10-3	CAYQSLLTNEQFF	TGTGCCTATCAGTCGCTACTTACTAATGAGCAGTTCTTC
NA	TRBD2	TRBJ2-5	TRBV5-4	CASSLPTGLAQETQYF	TGTGCCAGCAGCTTACCCACTGGACTAGCCCAAGAGACCCAGTACTTC
NA	TRBD1	TRBJ1-4	TRBV29-1	CSAQGQTNEKLFF	TGCAGCGCCCAGGGACAGACTAATGAAAAACTGTTTTTT
NA	NA	TRBJ1-2	TRBV9	CASSVSGIHGYTF	TGTGCCAGCAGCGTAAGTGGTATTCATGGCTACACCTTC
NA	NA	TRBJ2-5	TRBV20-1	CSGSTAEDTQYF	TGCAGTGGGAGCACAGCCGAAGATACCCAGTACTTC
NA	NA	TRBJ1-2	TRBV5-4	CASSSGAQYGYTF	TGTGCCAGCAGCTCGGGAGCGCAATATGGCTACACCTTC
NA	NA	TRBJ2-2	TRBV7-3	CASSPNANTGELFF	TGTGCCAGCAGCCCAAACGCGAACACCGGGGAGCTGTTTTTT
NA	TRBD1	TRBJ1-2	TRBV3-1	CASSRLTDRMRGYTF	TGTGCCAGCAGCCGGCTTACGGACAGGATGCGTGGCTACACCTTC
NA	NA	TRBJ1-6	TRBV5-1	CASSLLVEESPLHF	TGCGCCAGCAGCTTGTTAGTAGAGGAATCACCCCTCCACTTT
NA	NA	TRBJ2-5	TRBV27	CASSRQPSQETQYF	TGTGCCAGCAGTCGACAGCCGAGCCAAGAGACCCAGTACTTC
NA	NA	TRBJ2-3	TRBV5-4	CASSLFAQKAQYF	TGTGCCAGCAGCTTGTTCGCCCAGAAAGCGCAGTATTTT
NA	NA	TRBJ1-6	TRBV29-1	CSVQADDYNSPLHF	TGCAGCGTTCAGGCAGATGACTATAATTCACCCCTCCACTTT
NA	NA	TRBJ2-4	TRBV7-9	CASSLERAKNIQYF	TGTGCCAGCAGCTTAGAGAGAGCCAAAAACATTCAGTACTTC
few	NA	TRBJ1-4	TRBV7-9	CASSLFGEKLFF	TGTGCCAGCAGCTTATTCGGTGAAAAACTGTTTTTT
once	TRBD1	TRBJ2-1	TRBV15	CATSRDRGLTNEQFF	TGTGCCACCAGCAGAGACAGGGGGCTCACCAATGAGCAGTTCTTC
NA	NA	TRBJ1-6	TRBV7-2	CASSPRPTDSPLHF	TGTGCCAGCAGCCCCCGGCCTACGGATTCACCCCTCCACTTT
NA	TRBD2	TRBJ2-5	TRBV9	CASSVLAGSETQYF	TGTGCCAGCAGCGTACTAGCGGGGAGCGAGACCCAGTACTTC